This TCR beta chain was retrieved from a study of blood T cell repertoires in COVID-19. V was pared by 5 bases and J by 6 bases, with 7 bases of the junction left unmatched. The CDR3 has 16 amino acids. CDR1 is MNHEY and CDR2 is SMNVEV in the germline V gene (reference sequence). Profiled with immunoSEQ multiplex PCR; TCRdb holds only in-frame clones, not every one. Among 200,000 to 250,000 clones, around 90% were seen once, and the ten largest hold more than 1.4%. The chain combines TRBV27 with TRBJ2-2, with 12 bases matching TRBD2. The sequencing sample was made of peripheral blood. This receptor was taken from a man between 18 and 29 years old with active or convalescent COVID-19. CDR3 sequence (DNA): TGTGCCAGCAGTCCCATTCCTAGCGGGAGGGCCGGGGAGCTGTTTTTT. Translated: CASSPIPSGRAGELFF.